This entry lists 12 T cell receptor beta chains sequenced from one sample in a study of blood T cell repertoires in COVID-19. Method: immunoSEQ multiplex PCR; TCRdb's copy keeps in-frame clones and lacks some. The sample yields about 110,000 clones, roughly 80% seen once. The specimen sequenced was peripheral blood. The receptor set was obtained from a woman aged 55 to 70 with acute or convalescent COVID-19.

This clone has just a few counts. The chain carries TRBV12-3 or TRBV12-4 and TRBJ1-5; D is unresolved. V was cut by 6 bases and J by 7 bases, with 10 bases left in between. The length of the CDR3 is 12 residues. DNA of the CDR3: TGTGCCAGCAGCCCCGGGTCCCAGCCCCAGCATTTT. This codes for CASSPGSQPQHF.

The V call is TRBV7-9, the J call TRBJ1-3; D remains ambiguous. Germline V gives CDR1 SEHNR, CDR2 FQNEAQ (reference sequence). This CDR3 region has 15 residues. Trimming removed 2 bases from V and 2 bases from J, with 10 bases in between. CDR3 in DNA: TGTGCCAGCAGCTTATTCGGGGATGCTGGAAACACCATATATTTT. It is translated as CASSLFGDAGNTIYF.

V and J are TRBV10-3 and TRBJ1-3; 7 bases are a match to TRBD1. V shed 11 bases, J shed 0 bases, and the junction held 10 bases outside the gene matches. CDR1 and CDR2 from the germline V gene are ENHRY and SYGVKD. This CDR3 has 15 residues. Here the CDR3 DNA reads TGTGCCGCACAGGGGCCAACCCCCTCTGGAAACACCATATATTTT. Its translation: CAAQGPTPSGNTIYF.

This clone showed up just once. The CDR3 DNA reads as TGTGCCAGCAGCCGTGGTGTAAGCGGGGGCGAGCAGTACTTC. It specifies CASSRGVSGGEQYF. The chain employs TRBV5-6 and TRBJ2-7; 8 bases align to TRBD2. Losses at the gene ends were 4 bases for V and 6 bases for J; bases not matched to a gene: 9. The CDR3 contains 14 residues. CDR1 and CDR2 (germline): SGHDT, YYEEEE. Variable domain in full (rest from reference TRBV5-6 and TRBJ2-7): DAGVTQSPTHLIKTRGQQVTLRCSPKSGHDTVSWYQQALGQGPQFIFQYYEEEERQRGNFPDRFSGHQFPNYSSELNVNALLLGDSALYLCASSRGVSGGEQYFGPGTRLTVT.

V is TRBV7-2 and J is TRBJ1-6; 11 nucleotides agree with TRBD1. The CDR3 is made up of 14 amino acids. V lost 3 bases and J lost 15; bases outside the gene matches: 7. Per the germline V gene, CDR1 is SGHTA and CDR2 is FQGNSA. In DNA form, the CDR3 reads TGTGCCAGCAGCTTCCAGGGACAGGGGGGCGACCTCCACTTT. This codes for CASSFQGQGGDLHF.

The sample holds many counts of this clone. The chain couples TRBV9 to TRBJ2-3; D is uncertain. The germline V and J ends were trimmed by 4 bases and 5 bases, with 14 bases remaining between them. The V gene's germline CDR1 is SGDLS and CDR2 YYNGEE. The CDR3 has 14 residues. The chain's CDR3 is CASSTYPVLDTQYF. The DNA for the CDR3 is TGTGCCAGCAGCACCTACCCCGTATTAGATACGCAGTATTTT. The variable domain in full, completed from reference TRBV9 and TRBJ2-3, reads DSGVTQTPKHLITATGQRVTLRCSPRSGDLSVYWYQQSLDQGLQFLIQYYNGEERAKGNILERFSAQQFPDLHSELNLSSLELGDSALYFCASSTYPVLDTQYFGPGTRLTVL.

This clone was recorded only once. The chain combines TRBV5-1 with TRBJ1-2; D is uncertain. Trimming took off 5 bases at V and 0 bases at J, with 11 bases between the two ends. The CDR3 consists of 14 residues. CDR1 and CDR2 from the germline V gene are SGHRS and YFSETQ. Here the CDR3 DNA reads TGCGCCAGCAGTTATGACACTGCTAACTATGGCTACACCTTC. Its protein product is CASSYDTANYGYTF.

The chain links TRBV3-1 (or the pseudogene TRBV3-2) to TRBJ2-5; TRBD2 matches 7 bases. The germline gives CDR1 LGHDT, CDR2 YNNKEL (reference sequence). The CDR3 is made up of 15 amino acids. The V gene end was trimmed by 3 bases and the J gene end by 1 base; junction bases not matched to a gene: 5. The CDR3 loop is CASSQLPSGQETQYF. CDR3 nucleotides: TGTGCCAGCAGCCAGCTTCCTAGCGGCCAAGAGACCCAGTACTTC.

J is TRBJ2-7 and V is TRBV5-4; a weak D match, TRBD2 (6 bases). This CDR3 comprises 14 residues. Germline lookup yields CDR1 SGHNT and CDR2 YYREEE (reference sequence). V gave up 2 bases and J gave up 6 bases, with 15 bases separating them. The CDR3 DNA reads as TGTGCCAGCAGCTTTGGGGCAGGGCGGGGCGAGCAGTACTTC. Amino acid sequence: CASSFGAGRGEQYF.

Concerning this clone: The junction does not match germline at one end; this may be a read error. This sequence joins TRBV11-2 and TRBJ2-2; the match to TRBD2 covers 7 bases. The germline V gene encodes CDR1 SGHAT and CDR2 FQNNGV. The CDR3 runs 16 residues. CDR3 bases: TGTGCCAGCAGCTTAGCAGCGGGGCAGAACACCGAGGAGCTGTTTTTT. This translates into CASSLAAGQNTEELFF.

The chain combines TRBV5-1 with TRBJ2-7, with D possibly matching TRBD1 (6 bases). Trimming left V 4 bases short and J 6 bases short, with 23 bases between. CDR1 is SGHRS, CDR2 YFSETQ, per germline. The CDR3 contains 16 residues. The CDR3 DNA reads TGCGCCAGCAGCCGGGACCCAGGGGCGCCTGGCCTCGAGCAGTACTTC. Amino acid sequence: CASSRDPGAPGLEQYF.

The chain uses TRBV15 and TRBJ1-1; D call uncertain. Trimming removed 6 bases at V and 2 bases at J, with 16 bases between. This CDR3 comprises 15 residues. CDR1 is LNHNV, CDR2 YYDKDF, per germline (reference sequence). The CDR3 loop reads CATRLNRRENTEAFF. The CDR3 DNA follows: TGTGCCACCAGACTGAACCGCCGGGAAAACACTGAAGCTTTCTTT.